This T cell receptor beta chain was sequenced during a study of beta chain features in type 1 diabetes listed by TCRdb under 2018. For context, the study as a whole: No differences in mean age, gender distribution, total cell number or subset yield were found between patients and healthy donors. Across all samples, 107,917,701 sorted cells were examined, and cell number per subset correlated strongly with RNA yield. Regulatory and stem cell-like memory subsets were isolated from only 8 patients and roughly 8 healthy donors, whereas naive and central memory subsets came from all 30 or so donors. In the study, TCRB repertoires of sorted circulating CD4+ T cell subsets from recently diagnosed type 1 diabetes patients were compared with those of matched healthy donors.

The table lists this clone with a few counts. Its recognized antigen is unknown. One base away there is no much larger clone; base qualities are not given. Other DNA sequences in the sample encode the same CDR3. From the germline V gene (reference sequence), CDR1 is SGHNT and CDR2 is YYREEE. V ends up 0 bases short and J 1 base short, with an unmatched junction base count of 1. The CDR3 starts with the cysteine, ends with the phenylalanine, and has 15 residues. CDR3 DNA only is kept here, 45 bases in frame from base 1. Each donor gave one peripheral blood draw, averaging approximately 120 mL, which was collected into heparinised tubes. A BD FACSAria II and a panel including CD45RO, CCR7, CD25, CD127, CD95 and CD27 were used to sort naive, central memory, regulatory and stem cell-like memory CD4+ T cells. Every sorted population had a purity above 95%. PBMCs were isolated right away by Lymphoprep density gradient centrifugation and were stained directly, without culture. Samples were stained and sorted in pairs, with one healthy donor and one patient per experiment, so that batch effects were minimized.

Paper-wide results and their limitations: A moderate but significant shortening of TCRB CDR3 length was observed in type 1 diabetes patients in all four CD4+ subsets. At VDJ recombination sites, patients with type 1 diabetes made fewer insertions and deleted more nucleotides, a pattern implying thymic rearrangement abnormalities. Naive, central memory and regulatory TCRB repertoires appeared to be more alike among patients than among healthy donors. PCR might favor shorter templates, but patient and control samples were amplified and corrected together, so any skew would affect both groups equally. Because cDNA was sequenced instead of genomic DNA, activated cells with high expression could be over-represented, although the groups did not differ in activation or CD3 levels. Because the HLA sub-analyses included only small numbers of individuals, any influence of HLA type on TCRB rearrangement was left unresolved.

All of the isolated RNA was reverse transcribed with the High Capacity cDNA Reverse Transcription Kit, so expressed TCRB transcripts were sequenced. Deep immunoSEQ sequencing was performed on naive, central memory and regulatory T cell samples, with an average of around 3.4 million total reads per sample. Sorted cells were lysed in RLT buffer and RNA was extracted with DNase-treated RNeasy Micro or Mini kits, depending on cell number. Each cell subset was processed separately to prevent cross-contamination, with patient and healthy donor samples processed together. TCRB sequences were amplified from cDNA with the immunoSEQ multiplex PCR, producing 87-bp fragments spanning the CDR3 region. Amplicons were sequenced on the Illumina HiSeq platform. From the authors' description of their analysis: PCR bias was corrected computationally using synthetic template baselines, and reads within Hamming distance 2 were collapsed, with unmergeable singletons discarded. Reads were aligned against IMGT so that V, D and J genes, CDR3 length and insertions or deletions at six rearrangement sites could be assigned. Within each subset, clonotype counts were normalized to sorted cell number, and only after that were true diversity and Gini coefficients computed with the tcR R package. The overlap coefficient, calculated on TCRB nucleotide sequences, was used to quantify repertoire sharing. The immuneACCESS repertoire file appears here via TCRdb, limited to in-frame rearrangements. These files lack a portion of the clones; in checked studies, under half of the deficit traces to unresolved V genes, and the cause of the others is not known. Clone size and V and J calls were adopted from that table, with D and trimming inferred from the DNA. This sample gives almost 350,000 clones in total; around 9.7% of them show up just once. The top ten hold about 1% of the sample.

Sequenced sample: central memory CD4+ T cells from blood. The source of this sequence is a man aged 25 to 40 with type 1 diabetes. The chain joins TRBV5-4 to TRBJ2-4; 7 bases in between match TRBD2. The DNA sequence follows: TGTGCCAGCAGCTTGGCCGGGGGGGCCAAAAACATTCAGTACTTC. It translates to CASSLAGGAKNIQYF.